This TCR beta chain derives from a study of cytomegalovirus exposure and HLA in healthy donors. The primer mix had 60 Vbeta and 13 Jbeta primers. Repertoires were generated with immunoSEQ multiplex PCR, while TCRdb's copy carries only in-frame clones and drops some. The sample has approximately 200,000 clones; 79% are singletons. This TCR was recovered from a girl aged 5 to 17 in good health and CMV-seropositive. Sequenced input: PBMCs.

CDR3: CASSLAGGYSPLHF. CDR3 in DNA: TGTGCCAGCAGCTTAGCAGGGGGCTATTCACCCCTCCACTTT. The gene calls are TRBV7-8 and TRBJ1-6; TRBD1 aligns across 7 bases. The CDR3 is 14 amino acids. V lost 0 bases to trimming and J lost 8 bases; unmatched junction nucleotides: 1. Germline CDR1 and CDR2: SGHVS and FQNEAQ.